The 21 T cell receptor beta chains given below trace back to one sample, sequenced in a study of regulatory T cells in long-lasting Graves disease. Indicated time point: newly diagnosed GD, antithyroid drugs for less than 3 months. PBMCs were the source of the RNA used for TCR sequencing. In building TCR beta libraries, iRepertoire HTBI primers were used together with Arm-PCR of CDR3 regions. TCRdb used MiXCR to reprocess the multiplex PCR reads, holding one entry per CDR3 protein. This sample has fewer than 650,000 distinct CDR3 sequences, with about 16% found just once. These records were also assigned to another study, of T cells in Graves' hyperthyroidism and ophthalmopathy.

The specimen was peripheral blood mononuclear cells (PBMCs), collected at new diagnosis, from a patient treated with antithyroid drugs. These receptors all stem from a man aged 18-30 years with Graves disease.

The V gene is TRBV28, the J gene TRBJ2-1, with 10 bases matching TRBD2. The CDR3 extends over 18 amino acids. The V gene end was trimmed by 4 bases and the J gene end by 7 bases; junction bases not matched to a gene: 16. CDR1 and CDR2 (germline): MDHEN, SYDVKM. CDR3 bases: TGTGCCAGCAGTTCCGGCGGGACTAGCGAGATTCGGGGTAATGAGCAGTTCTTC. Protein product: CASSSGGTSEIRGNEQFF.

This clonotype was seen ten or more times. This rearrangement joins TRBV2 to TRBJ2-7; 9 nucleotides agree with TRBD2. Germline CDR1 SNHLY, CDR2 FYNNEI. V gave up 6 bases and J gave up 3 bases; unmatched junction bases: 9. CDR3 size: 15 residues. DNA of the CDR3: TGTGCCAGCAGCGCCGGGGGAGCGGGAGGCTACGAGCAGTACTTC. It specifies CASSAGGAGGYEQYF.

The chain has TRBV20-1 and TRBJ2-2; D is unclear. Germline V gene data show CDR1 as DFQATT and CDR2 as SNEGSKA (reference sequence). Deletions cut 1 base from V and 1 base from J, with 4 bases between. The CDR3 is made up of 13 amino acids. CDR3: CSARVQNTGELFF. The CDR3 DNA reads TGCAGTGCTAGAGTCCAGAACACCGGGGAGCTGTTTTTT.

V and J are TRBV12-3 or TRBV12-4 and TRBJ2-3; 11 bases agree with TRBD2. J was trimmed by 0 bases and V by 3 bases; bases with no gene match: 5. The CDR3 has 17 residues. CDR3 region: CASSFPRTSGSTDTQYF. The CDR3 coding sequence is TGTGCCAGCAGTTTTCCCCGGACTAGCGGGAGCACAGATACGCAGTATTTT.

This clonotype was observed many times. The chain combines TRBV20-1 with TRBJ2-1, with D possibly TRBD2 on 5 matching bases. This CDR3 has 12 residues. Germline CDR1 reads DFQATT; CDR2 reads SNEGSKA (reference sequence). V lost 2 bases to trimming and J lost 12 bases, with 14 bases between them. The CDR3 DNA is TGCAGTGCTAGACTAGCTTCACTAGTGCAGTTCTTC. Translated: CSARLASLVQFF.

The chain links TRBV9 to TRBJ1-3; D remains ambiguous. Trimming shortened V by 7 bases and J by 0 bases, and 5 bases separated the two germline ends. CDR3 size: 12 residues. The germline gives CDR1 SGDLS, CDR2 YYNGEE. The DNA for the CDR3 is TGTGCCAGCGCCGACTCTGGAAACACCATATATTTT. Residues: CASADSGNTIYF.

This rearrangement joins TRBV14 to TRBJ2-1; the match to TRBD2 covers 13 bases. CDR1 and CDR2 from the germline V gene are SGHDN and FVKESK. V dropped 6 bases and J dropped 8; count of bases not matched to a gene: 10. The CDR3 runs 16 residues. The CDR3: CASSSRLAGGWDEQFF. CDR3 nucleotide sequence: TGTGCCAGCAGTTCCCGACTAGCGGGAGGATGGGATGAGCAGTTCTTC.

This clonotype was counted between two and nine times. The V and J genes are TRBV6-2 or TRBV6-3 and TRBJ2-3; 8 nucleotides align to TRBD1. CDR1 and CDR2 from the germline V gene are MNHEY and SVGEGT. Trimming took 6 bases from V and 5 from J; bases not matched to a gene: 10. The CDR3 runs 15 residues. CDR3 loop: CASRERTGIGDTQYF. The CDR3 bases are TGTGCCAGCAGGGAACGGACAGGGATAGGAGATACGCAGTATTTT.

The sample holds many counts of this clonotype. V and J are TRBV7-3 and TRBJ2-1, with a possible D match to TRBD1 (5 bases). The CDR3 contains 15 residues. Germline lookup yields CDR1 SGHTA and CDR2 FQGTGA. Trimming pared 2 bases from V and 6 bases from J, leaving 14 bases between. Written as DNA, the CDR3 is TGTGCCAGCAGCTTATACGGCCATGGGGCCAATGAGCAGTTCTTC. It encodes CASSLYGHGANEQFF.

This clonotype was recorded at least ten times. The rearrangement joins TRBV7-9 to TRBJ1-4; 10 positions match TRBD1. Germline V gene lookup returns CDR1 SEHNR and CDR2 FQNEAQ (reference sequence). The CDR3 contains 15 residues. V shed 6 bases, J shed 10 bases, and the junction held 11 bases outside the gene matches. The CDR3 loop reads CASSSTGTGVGKLFF. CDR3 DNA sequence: TGTGCCAGCAGTTCCACCGGGACAGGGGTGGGAAAACTGTTTTTT.

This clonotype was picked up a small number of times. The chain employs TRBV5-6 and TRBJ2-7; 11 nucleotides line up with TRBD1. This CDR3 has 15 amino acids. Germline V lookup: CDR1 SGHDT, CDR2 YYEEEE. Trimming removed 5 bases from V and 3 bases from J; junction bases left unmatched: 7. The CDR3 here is CASSQGQGVVYEQYF. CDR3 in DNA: TGTGCCAGCAGTCAGGGACAGGGGGTTGTCTACGAGCAGTACTTC.

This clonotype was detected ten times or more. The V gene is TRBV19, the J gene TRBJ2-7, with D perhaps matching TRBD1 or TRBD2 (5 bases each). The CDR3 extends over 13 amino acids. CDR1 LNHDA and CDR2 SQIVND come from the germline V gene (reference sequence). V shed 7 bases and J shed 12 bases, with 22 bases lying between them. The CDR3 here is CASIDEGRQSWYF. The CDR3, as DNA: TGTGCCAGTATTGACGAAGGGAGACAGAGCTGGTACTTC.

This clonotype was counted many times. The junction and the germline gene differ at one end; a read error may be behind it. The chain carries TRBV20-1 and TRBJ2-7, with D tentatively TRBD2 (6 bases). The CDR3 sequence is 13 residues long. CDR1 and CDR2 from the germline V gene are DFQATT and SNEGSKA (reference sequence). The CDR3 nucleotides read TGCAGTGCTAGCGGGGAGGTCTCCGACGAGCAGTACTTC. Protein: CSASGEVSDEQYF.

The CDR3 DNA is TGTGCCAGCAGTTCCCTCGCAGGGGTTAATGAAAAACTGTTTTTT. Translation: CASSSLAGVNEKLFF. The V call is TRBV28, the J call TRBJ1-4; D perhaps matches TRBD1 (6 bases). V lost 4 bases and J 4 bases, leaving 13 bases between the germline ends. Germline loops: CDR1 MDHEN, CDR2 SYDVKM. This CDR3 region has 15 residues. Variable domain in full (rest from reference TRBV28 and TRBJ1-4): DVKVTQSSRYLVKRTGEKVFLECVQDMDHENMFWYRQDPGLGLRLIYFSYDVKMKEKGDIPEGYSVSREKKERFSLILESASTNQTSMYLCASSSLAGVNEKLFFGSGTQLSVL.

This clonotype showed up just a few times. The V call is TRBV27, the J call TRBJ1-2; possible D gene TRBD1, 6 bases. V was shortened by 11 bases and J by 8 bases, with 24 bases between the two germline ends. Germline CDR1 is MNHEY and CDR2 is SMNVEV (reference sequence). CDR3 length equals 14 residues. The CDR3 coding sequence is TGTGCCGGCCGGAGCGCTTCAGGGGCCGGCGGCTACACCTTC. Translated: CAGRSASGAGGYTF.

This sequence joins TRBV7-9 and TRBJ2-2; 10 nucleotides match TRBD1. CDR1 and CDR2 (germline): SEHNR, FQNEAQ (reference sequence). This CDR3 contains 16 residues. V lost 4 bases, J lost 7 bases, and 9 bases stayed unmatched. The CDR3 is CASSSRDRGSGGELFF. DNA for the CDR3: TGTGCCAGCAGCTCCCGGGACAGGGGATCTGGCGGGGAGCTGTTTTTT.

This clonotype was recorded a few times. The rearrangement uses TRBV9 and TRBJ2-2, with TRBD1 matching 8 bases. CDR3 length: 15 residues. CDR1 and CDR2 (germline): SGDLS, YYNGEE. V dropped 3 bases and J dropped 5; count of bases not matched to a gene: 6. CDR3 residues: CASSGQGLGTGELFF. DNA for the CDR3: TGTGCCAGCAGCGGACAGGGGTTGGGGACCGGGGAGCTGTTTTTT.

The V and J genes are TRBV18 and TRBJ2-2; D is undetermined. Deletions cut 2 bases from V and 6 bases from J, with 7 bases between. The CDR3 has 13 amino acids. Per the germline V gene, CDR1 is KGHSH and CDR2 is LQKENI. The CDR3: CASSPIGSGELFF. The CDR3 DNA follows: TGTGCCAGCTCACCAATAGGGTCCGGGGAGCTGTTTTTT.

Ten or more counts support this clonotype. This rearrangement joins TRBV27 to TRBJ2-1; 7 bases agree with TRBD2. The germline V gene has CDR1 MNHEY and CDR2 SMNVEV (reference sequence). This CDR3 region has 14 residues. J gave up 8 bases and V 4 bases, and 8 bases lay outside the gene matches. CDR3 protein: CASSSSGVVDEQFF. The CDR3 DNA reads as TGTGCCAGCAGTTCCAGCGGGGTCGTAGATGAGCAGTTCTTC.

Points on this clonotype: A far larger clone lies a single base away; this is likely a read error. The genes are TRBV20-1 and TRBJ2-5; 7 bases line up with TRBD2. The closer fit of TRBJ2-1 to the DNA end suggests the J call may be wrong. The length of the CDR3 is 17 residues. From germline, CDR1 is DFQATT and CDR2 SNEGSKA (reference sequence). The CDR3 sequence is CSARVYGAREHGNGQFF. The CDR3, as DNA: TGCAGTGCTAGAGTTTATGGGGCGCGGGAGCATGGCAATGGGCAGTTCTTC.

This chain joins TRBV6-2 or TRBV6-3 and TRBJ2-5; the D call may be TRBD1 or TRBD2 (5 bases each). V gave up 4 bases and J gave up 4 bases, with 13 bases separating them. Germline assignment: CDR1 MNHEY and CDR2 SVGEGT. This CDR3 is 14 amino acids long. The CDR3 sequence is CASSLGPLRETQYF. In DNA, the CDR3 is TGTGCCAGCAGTTTGGGACCGCTCAGAGAGACCCAGTACTTC.